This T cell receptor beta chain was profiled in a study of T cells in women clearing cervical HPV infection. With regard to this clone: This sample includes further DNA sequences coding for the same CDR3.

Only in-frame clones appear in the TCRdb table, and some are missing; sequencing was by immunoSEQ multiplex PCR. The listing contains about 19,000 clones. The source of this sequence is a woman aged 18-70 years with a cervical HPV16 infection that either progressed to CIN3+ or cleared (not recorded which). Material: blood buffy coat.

This CDR3 reads CASSLAGGPGGELFF. The covered CDR3 bases are TGCGCCAGCAGCTTGGCGGGGGGGCCCGGCGGGGAG. V and J are TRBV5-1 and TRBJ2-2, with 8 bases identical to TRBD2. From the germline J gene comes the end of the CDR3, since the read stops 3 residues before it. V lost 0 bases to trimming and J lost 7 bases; unmatched junction nucleotides: 5. This CDR3 has 15 amino acids. Germline lookup yields CDR1 SGHRS and CDR2 YFSETQ.